The entry that follows covers one TCR beta chain sequence. This sample stems from a study of blood T cell repertoires in COVID-19. At the level of the study: From T cells, B-cell-depleted T cells, or PBMCs came the material, which was cDNA or gDNA.

In the source study's methods: Reference gene primer amplification gave estimated nucleated cell counts. Repertoires were generated with immunoSEQ multiplex PCR, while TCRdb's copy carries only in-frame clones and drops some. V and J calls and clone size are as listed in that table; D and trimming were resolved from the DNA. The sample carries 30,000 to 50,000 clones, approximately 85% recorded once. Sequencing input: peripheral blood. The receptor comes from a human donor in a cohort sampled during active COVID-19.

The CDR3 loop reads CASSISQSGLNWSPLHF. The CDR3 coding sequence is TGTGCCAGTAGTATAAGCCAATCAGGGCTAAATTGGTCACCCCTCCACTTT. This chain uses TRBV19 with TRBJ1-6; D might be TRBD1 (5 bases). Germline V gene lookup returns CDR1 LNHDA and CDR2 SQIVND (reference sequence). CDR3 length: 17 residues. V shed 2 bases and J shed 10 bases, with 21 bases lying between them. Looking up the rest from reference TRBV19 and TRBJ1-6 gives the full variable domain: DGGITQSPKYLFRKEGQNVTLSCEQNLNHDAMYWYRQDPGQGLRLIYYSQIVNDFQKGDIAEGYSVSREKKESFPLTVTSAQKNPTAFYLCASSISQSGLNWSPLHFGNGTRLTVT.